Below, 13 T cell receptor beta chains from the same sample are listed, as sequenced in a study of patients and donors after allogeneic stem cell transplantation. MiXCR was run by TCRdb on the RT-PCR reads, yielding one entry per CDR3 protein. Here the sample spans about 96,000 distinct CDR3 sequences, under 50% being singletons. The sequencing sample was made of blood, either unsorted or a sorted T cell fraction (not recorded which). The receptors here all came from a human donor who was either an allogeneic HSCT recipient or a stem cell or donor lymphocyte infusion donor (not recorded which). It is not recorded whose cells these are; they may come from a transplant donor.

CDR3 amino acids: CASSLSRAGRSTEAFF. CDR3 nucleotide sequence: TGTGCCAGCAGCTTATCAAGAGCGGGAAGGTCCACTGAAGCTTTCTTT. The rearrangement uses TRBV11-2 and TRBJ1-1, with no clear D. Germline CDR1 and CDR2: SGHAT and FQNNGV. The CDR3 consists of 16 residues. The V gene lost 2 bases and the J gene lost 4 bases, with 17 bases spanning the gap.

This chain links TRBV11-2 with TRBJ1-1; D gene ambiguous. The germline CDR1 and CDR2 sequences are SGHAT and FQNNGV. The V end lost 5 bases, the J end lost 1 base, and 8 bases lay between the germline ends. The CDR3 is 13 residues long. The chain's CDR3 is CASSVDPNTEAFF. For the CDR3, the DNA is TGTGCCAGCAGCGTGGACCCGAACACTGAAGCTTTCTTT.

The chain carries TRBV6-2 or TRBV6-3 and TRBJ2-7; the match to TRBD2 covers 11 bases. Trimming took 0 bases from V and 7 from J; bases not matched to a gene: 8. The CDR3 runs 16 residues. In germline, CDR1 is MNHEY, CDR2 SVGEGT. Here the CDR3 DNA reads TGTGCCAGCAGTTACTCTGCGACTAGCGGGACATGGGAGCAGTACTTC. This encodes CASSYSATSGTWEQYF.

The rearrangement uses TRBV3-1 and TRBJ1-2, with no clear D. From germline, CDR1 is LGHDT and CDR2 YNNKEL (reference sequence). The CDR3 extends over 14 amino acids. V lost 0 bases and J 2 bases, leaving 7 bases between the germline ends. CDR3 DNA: TGTGCCAGCAGCCAAGATTACGGGAACTATGGCTACACCTTC. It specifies CASSQDYGNYGYTF.

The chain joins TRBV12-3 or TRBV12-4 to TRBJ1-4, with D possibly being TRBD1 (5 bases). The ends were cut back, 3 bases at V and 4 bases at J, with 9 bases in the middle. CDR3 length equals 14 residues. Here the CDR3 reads CASSFIRDNEKLFF. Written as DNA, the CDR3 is TGTGCCAGCAGTTTTATCAGGGATAATGAAAAACTGTTTTTT.

CDR3 protein: CASSRQNSPLHF. CDR3 coding DNA: TGTGCCAGCAGTCGACAGAATTCACCCCTCCACTTT. The gene calls are TRBV27 and TRBJ1-6, with D perhaps matching TRBD1 (5 bases). V shed 5 bases and J shed 7 bases, with 6 bases lying between them. The germline CDR1 and CDR2 sequences are MNHEY and SMNVEV (reference sequence). The CDR3 runs 12 residues.

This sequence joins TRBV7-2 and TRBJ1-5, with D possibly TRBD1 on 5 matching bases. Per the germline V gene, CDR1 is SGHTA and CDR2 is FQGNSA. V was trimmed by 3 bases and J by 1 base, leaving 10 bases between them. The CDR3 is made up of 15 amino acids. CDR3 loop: CASSLEGVSNQPQHF. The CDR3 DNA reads TGTGCCAGCAGCTTGGAAGGGGTGAGCAATCAGCCCCAGCATTTT.

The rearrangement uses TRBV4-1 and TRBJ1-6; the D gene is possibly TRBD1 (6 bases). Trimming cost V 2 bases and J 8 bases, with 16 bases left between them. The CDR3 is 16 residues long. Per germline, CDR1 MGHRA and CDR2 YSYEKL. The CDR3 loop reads CASSQQFPDRYSPLHF. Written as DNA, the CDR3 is TGCGCCAGCAGCCAACAGTTTCCGGACAGATATTCACCCCTCCACTTT.

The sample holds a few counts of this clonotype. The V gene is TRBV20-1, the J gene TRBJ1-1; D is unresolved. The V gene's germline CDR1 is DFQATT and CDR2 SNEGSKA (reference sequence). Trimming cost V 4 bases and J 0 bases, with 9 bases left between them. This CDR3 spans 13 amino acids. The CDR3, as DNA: TGCAGTGCTATGGGATCCCTGAACACTGAAGCTTTCTTT. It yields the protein CSAMGSLNTEAFF.

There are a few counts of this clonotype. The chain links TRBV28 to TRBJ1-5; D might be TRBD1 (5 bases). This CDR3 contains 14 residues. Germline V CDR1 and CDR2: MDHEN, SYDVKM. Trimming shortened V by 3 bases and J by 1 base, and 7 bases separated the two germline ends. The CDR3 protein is CASSFRGSNQPQHF. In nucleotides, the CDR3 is TGTGCCAGCAGTTTTCGGGGGAGCAATCAGCCCCAGCATTTT.

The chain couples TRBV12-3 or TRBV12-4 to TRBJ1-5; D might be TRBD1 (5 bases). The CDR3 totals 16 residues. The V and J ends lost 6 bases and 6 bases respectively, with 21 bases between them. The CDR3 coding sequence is TGTGCCAGCAGGTCCCGGGGCAGGGATCAGGCTCAGCCCCAGCATTTT. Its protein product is CASRSRGRDQAQPQHF.

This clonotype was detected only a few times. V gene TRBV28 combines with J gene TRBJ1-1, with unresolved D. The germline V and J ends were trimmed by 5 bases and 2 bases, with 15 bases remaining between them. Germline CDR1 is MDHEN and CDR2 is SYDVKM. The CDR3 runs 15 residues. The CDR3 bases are TGTGCCAGCAGTCCGGTGGGCCCCGACAACACTGAAGCTTTCTTT. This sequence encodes CASSPVGPDNTEAFF.

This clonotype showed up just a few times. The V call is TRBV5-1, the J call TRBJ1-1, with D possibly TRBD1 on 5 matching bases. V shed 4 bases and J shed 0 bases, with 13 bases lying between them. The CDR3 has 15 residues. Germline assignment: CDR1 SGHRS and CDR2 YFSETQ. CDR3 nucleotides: TGCGCCAGCAGCCCTGTCCAGGGACTGAACACTGAAGCTTTCTTT. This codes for CASSPVQGLNTEAFF.